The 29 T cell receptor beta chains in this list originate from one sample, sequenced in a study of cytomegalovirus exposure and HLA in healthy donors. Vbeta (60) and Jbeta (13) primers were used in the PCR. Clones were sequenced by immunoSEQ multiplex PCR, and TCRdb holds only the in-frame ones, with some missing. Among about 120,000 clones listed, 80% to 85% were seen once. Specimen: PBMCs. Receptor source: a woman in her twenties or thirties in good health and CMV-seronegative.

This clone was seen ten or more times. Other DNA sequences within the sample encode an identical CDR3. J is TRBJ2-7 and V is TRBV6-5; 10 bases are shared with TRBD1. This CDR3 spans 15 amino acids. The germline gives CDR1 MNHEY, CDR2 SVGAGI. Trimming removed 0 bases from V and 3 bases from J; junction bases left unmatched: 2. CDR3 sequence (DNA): TGTGCCAGCAGTTACTCTGGGACAGGGGTCTACGAGCAGTACTTC. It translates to CASSYSGTGVYEQYF.

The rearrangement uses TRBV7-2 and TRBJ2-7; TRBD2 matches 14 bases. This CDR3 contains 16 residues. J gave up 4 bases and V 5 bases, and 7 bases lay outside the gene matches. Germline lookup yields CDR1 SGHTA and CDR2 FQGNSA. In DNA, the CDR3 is TGTGCCAGCAGCGACTGGACTAGCGGGAGGAGGTACGAGCAGTACTTC. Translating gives CASSDWTSGRRYEQYF.

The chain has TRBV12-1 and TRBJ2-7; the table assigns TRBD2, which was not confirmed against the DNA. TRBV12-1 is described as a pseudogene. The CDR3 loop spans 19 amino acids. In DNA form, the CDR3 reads TGTGCCAGCAGCTCCCTACAGGGGACTAGCGGGAGAGCTCCCTACGAGCAGTACTTC. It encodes CASSSLQGTSGRAPYEQYF.

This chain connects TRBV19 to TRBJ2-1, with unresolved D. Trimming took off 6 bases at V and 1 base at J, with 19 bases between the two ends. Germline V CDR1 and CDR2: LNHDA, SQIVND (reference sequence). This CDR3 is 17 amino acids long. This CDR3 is CASSNTQVRLSYNEQFF. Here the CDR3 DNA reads TGTGCCAGTAGCAATACTCAGGTGCGCCTATCCTACAATGAGCAGTTCTTC.

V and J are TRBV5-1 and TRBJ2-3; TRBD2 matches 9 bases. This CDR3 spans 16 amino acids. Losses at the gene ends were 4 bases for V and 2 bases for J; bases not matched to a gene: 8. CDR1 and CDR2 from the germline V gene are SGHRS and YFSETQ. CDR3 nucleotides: TGCGCCAGCAGCCTACAGACTAGCGGAGCCACAGATACGCAGTATTTT. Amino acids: CASSLQTSGATDTQYF.

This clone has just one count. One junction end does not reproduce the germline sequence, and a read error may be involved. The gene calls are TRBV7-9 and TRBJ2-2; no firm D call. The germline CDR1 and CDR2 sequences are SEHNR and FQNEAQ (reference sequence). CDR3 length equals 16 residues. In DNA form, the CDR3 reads TGTTCCAGCAGCTTAGGGTCGGCAGCGTCCACCGGGGAGCTGTTTTTT. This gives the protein CSSSLGSAASTGELFF.

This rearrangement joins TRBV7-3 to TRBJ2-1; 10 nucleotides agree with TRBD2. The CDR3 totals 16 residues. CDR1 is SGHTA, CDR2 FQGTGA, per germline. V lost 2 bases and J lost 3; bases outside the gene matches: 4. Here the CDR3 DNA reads TGTGCCAGCAGCTTACTAGCGGGAGTGGGCTACAATGAGCAGTTCTTC. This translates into CASSLLAGVGYNEQFF.

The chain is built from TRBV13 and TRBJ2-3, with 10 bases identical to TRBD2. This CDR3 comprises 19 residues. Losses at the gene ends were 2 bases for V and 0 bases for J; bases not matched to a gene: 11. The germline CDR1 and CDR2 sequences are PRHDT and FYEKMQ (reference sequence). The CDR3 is CASSLLASGRVLSTDTQYF. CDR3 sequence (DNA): TGTGCCAGCAGCTTATTGGCTAGCGGGAGAGTACTAAGCACAGATACGCAGTATTTT.

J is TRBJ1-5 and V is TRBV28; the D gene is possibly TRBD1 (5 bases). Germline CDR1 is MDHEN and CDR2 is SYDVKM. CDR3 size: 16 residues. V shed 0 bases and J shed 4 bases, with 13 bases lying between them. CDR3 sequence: CASSLWAGRGNQPQHF. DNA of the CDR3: TGTGCCAGCAGTTTATGGGCAGGGCGGGGAAATCAGCCCCAGCATTTT.

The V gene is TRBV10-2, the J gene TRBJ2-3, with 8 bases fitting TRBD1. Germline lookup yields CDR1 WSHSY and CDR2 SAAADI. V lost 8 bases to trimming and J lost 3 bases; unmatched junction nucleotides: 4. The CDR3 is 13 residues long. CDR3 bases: TGCGCCAGCGGACAGGGAGATACAGATACGCAGTATTTT. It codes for CASGQGDTDTQYF.

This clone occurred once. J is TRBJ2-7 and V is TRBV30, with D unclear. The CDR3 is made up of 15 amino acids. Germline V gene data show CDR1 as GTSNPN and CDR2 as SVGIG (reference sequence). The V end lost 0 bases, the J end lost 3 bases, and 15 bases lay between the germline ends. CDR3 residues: CAWSVRIGVFYEQYF. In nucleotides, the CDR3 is TGTGCCTGGAGTGTAAGAATCGGAGTTTTCTACGAGCAGTACTTC. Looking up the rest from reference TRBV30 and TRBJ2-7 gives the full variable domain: SQTIHQWPATLVQPVGSPLSLECTVEGTSNPNLYWYRQAAGRGLQLLFYSVGIGQISSEVPQNLSASRPQDRQFILSSKKLLLSDSGFYLCAWSVRIGVFYEQYFGPGTRLTVT.

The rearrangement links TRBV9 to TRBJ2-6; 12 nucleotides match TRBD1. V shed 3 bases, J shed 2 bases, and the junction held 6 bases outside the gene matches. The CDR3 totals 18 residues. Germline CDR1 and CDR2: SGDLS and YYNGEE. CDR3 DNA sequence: TGTGCCAGCAGCGGGGGACAGGGGGCGTACGCTGGGGCCAACGTCCTGACTTTC. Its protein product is CASSGGQGAYAGANVLTF.

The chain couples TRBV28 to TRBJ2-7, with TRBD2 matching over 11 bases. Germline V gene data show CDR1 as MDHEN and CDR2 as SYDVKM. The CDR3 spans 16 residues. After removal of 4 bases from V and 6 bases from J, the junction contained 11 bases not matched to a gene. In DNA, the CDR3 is TGTGCCAGCAGTTCCACTAGCGGGAGCGCCTTTTTCGAGCAGTACTTC. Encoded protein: CASSSTSGSAFFEQYF.

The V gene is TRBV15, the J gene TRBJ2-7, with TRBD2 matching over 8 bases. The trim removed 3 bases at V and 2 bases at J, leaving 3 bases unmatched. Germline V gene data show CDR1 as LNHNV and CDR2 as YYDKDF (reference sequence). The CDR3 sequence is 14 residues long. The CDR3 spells CATSSSGTPYEQYF. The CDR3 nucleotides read TGTGCCACCAGCAGTAGCGGGACCCCCTACGAGCAGTACTTC.

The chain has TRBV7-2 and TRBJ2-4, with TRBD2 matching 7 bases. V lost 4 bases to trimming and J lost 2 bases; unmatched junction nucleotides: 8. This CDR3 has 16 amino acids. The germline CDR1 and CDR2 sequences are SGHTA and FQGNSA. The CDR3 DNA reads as TGTGCCAGCAGCTCCAAGTCGACTAGCACCAAAAACATTCAGTACTTC. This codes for CASSSKSTSTKNIQYF.

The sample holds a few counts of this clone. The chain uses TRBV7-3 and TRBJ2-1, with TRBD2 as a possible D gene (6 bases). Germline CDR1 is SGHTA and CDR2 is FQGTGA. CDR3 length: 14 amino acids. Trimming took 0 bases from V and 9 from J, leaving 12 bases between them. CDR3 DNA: TGTGCCAGCAGCTTAACGCGGGACTCTGGTGAGCAGTTCTTC. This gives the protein CASSLTRDSGEQFF.

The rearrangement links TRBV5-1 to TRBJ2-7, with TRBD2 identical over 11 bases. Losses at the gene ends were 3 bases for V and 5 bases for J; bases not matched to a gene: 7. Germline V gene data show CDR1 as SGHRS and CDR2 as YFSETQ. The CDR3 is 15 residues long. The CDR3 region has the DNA TGCGCCAGCAGCTCTAGCGGGAGGAAAAGGGACGAGCAGTACTTC. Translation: CASSSSGRKRDEQYF.

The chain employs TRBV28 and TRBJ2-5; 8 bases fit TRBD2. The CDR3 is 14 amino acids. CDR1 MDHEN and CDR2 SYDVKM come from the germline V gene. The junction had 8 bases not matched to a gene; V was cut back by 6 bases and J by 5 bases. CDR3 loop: CASSQRESQETQYF. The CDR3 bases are TGTGCCAGCAGCCAGCGGGAGAGTCAGGAGACCCAGTACTTC.

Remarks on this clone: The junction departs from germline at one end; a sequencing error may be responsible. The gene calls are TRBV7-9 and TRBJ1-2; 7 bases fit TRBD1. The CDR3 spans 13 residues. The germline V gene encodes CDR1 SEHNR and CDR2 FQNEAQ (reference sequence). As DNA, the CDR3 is TGTTCCAGCAGCTCGGGACAGACCTATGGCTACACCTTC. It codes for CSSSSGQTYGYTF.

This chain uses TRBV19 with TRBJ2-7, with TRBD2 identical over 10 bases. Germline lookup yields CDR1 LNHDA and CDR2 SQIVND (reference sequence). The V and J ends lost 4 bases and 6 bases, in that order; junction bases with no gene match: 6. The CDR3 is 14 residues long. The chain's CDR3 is CASSTPGTSAEQYF. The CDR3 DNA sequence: TGTGCCAGTAGTACCCCCGGGACTAGCGCCGAGCAGTACTTC.

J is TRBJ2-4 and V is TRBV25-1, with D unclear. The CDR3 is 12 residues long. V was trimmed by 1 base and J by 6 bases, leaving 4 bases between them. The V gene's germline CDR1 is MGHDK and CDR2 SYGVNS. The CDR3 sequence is CASSESGNIQYF. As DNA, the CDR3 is TGTGCCAGCAGTGAATCGGGAAACATTCAGTACTTC.

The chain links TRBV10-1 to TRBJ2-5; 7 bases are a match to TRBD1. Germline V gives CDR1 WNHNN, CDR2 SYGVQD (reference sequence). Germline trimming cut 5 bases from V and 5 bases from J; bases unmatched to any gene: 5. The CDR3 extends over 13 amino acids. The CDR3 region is CASSRQGEETQYF. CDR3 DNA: TGCGCCAGCAGTAGACAGGGTGAGGAGACCCAGTACTTC.

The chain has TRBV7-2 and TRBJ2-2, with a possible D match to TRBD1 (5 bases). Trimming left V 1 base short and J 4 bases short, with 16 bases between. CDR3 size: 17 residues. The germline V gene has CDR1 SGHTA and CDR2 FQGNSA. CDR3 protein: CASSLDTSGLGTGELFF. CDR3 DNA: TGTGCCAGCAGCTTAGACACCTCAGGGTTGGGCACCGGGGAGCTGTTTTTT.

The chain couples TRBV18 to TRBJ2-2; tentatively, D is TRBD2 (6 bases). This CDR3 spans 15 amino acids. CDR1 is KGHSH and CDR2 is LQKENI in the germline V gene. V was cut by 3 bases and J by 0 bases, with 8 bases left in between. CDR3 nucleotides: TGTGCCAGCTCACCTAGCGGCACGAACACCGGGGAGCTGTTTTTT. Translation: CASSPSGTNTGELFF.

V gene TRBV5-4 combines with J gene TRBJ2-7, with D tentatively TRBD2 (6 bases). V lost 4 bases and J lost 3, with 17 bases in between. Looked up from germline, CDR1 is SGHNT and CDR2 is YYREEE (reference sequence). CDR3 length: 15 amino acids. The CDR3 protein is CASSAGTESYYEQYF. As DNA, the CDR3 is TGTGCCAGCAGCGCCGGGACTGAATCCTACTACGAGCAGTACTTC.

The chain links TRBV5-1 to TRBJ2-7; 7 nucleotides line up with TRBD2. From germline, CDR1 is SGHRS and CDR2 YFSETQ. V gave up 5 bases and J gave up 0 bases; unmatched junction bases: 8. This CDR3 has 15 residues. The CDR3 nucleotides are TGCGCCAGCAGTCCTTCTAGCGGCAGCTCCTACGAGCAGTACTTC. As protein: CASSPSSGSSYEQYF.

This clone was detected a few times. The DNA of the CDR3 is TGTGCCAGATATGAGGCGGGACTTGAAGAGACCCAGTACTTC. Translation gives CARYEAGLEETQYF. V is TRBV7-2 and J is TRBJ2-5; tentative D call: TRBD2 (6 bases). Per germline, CDR1 SGHTA and CDR2 FQGNSA. V shed 9 bases and J shed 3 bases, with 17 bases lying between them. CDR3 size: 14 residues.

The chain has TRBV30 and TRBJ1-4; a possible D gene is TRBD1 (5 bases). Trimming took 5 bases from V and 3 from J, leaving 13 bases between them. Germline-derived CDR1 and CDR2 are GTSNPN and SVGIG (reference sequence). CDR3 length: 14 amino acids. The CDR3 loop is CAWRRGNSNEKLFF. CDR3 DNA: TGTGCCTGGCGGCGGGGGAACTCTAATGAAAAACTGTTTTTT.

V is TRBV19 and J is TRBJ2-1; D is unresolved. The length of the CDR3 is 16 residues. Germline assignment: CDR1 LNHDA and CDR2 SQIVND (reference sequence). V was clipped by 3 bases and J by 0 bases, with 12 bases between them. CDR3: CASSMYKASSYNEQFF. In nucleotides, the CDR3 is TGTGCCAGTAGTATGTACAAGGCTAGCTCCTACAATGAGCAGTTCTTC.